Below are 26 T cell receptor beta chains sequenced from a single sample in a study of T cells in women clearing cervical HPV infection. Sequenced by immunoSEQ multiplex PCR; TCRdb stores in-frame clones only, minus some. Here the sample table reports 40,000 to 60,000 clones. The sample taken for sequencing was blood buffy coat. The receptor set was obtained from a woman between 18 and 69 years old with a cervical HPV16 infection that either progressed to CIN3+ or cleared (not recorded which).

The CDR3 bases that were read are TGCAGTGCTAGAGTAGGGCGTACCAATGAG. Translation gives CSARVGRTNE. The complete CDR3 protein is CSARVGRTNEQFF. The genes are TRBV20-1 and TRBJ2-1; D gene uncertain. The read is 3 residues too short to cover the CDR3 end, so that end is filled in from the germline J gene. Germline V gives CDR1 DFQATT, CDR2 SNEGSKA (reference sequence). The V gene lost 1 base and the J gene lost 6 bases, with 10 bases spanning the gap. The CDR3 totals 13 residues.

The part of the CDR3 DNA that was read is TGTGCCAGCTCACCGGACAAGGGCAATTCACCC. Translating it yields CASSPDKGNSP. From start to end, the CDR3 is CASSPDKGNSPLHF. The chain recombines TRBV18 with TRBJ1-6; D is perhaps TRBD1 (5 bases). The read is 3 residues too short to cover the CDR3 end, so that end is filled in from the germline J gene. The CDR3 loop spans 14 amino acids. With 3 bases removed from V and 7 bases from J, the gap between germline ends came to 10 bases. From germline, CDR1 is KGHSH and CDR2 LQKENI.

In regard to this clone: The CDR3 goes on 3 residues after the read ends, and that part is filled in from the germline J gene. This chain links TRBV19 with TRBJ2-4, with D maybe TRBD1 (6 bases). Germline V lookup: CDR1 LNHDA, CDR2 SQIVND (reference sequence). The CDR3 is made up of 15 amino acids. This CDR3 reads CASHPGVTGLSGQYF. CDR3 bases read: TGTGCCAGTCACCCAGGGGTGACAGGCCTATCTGGT.

Turning to this clone: The CDR3 goes on 3 residues after the read ends, and that part is filled in from the germline J gene. This chain links TRBV5-1 with TRBJ2-1; TRBD2 matches at 8 bases. With V trimmed by 0 bases and J by 1 base, 3 bases remained unmatched. The CDR3 is 16 residues long. The V gene's germline CDR1 is SGHRS and CDR2 YFSETQ. The CDR3 here is CASSLEGGRSYNEQFF. The CDR3 bases that were read are TGCGCCAGCAGCTTGGAAGGCGGGAGGTCCTACAATGAG. Based on the CDR3 plus reference TRBV5-1 and TRBJ2-1, the full variable domain is KAGVTQTPRYLIKTRGQQVTLSCSPISGHRSVSWYQQTPGQGLQFLFEYFSETQRNKGNFPGRFSGRQFSNSRSEMNVSTLELGDSALYLCASSLEGGRSYNEQFFGPGTRLTVL.

In regard to this clone: The read halts 3 residues ahead of the CDR3 end, with the missing end drawn from the germline J gene. The chain employs TRBV5-8 and TRBJ1-2; TRBD1 is a possible D gene (5 bases). The V gene lost 6 bases and the J gene lost 6 bases, with 15 bases spanning the gap. The germline V gene encodes CDR1 SGHTS and CDR2 YDEGEE. This CDR3 spans 13 amino acids. The sequenced part of the CDR3 DNA is TGTGCCAGCACCCTGTCGACAGACCATGGC. The encoded protein is CASTLSTDHG. The entire CDR3 protein reads CASTLSTDHGYTF.

A note on this clone: The read gets to within 3 residues of the CDR3 end, and the germline J gene fills in the rest. The V call is TRBV19, the J call TRBJ2-7; TRBD1 matches 8 bases. Germline CDR1 reads LNHDA; CDR2 reads SQIVND (reference sequence). The CDR3 loop spans 15 amino acids. After removal of 5 bases from V and 5 bases from J, the junction contained 11 bases not matched to a gene. This CDR3 is CASSSQGAGFDEQYF. Partial CDR3 DNA: TGTGCCAGTAGTTCTCAGGGGGCTGGTTTTGACGAG.

Notes on this clone: The DNA ends 3 residues before the CDR3 does, and the rest of the CDR3 is filled in from the germline J gene. The chain recombines TRBV29-1 with TRBJ2-2; 7 nucleotides line up with TRBD1. CDR3 length equals 14 residues. Germline V gene lookup returns CDR1 SQVTM and CDR2 ANQGSEA. After removal of 7 bases from V and 5 bases from J, the junction contained 10 bases not matched to a gene. CDR3 DNA (partial): TGCAGCGCCCGACGACAGGGCGGGACCGGGGAG. Translation: CSARRQGGTGE. The CDR3 in its entirety is CSARRQGGTGELFF.

Worth noting for this clone: The read halts 3 residues ahead of the CDR3 end, with the missing end drawn from the germline J gene. The chain recombines TRBV11-2 with TRBJ2-5; 8 bases align to TRBD2. Germline assignment: CDR1 SGHAT and CDR2 FQNNGV. Trimming at V came to 0 bases and at J to 4 bases, leaving 1 base not matched to a gene. CDR3 length: 14 amino acids. CDR3 in amino acids: CASSLEGLVETQYF. The sequenced CDR3 bases are TGTGCCAGCAGCTTAGAGGGACTAGTAGAGACC.

Note on this clone: The read gets to within 3 residues of the CDR3 end, and the germline J gene fills in the rest. The chain employs TRBV5-1 and TRBJ1-2; D is uncertain. With 6 bases removed from V and 5 bases from J, the gap between germline ends came to 8 bases. CDR1 and CDR2 from the germline V gene are SGHRS and YFSETQ. The CDR3 consists of 11 residues. CDR3 loop: CASTAGYGYTF. The sequenced part of the CDR3 DNA is TGCGCCAGCACCGCCGGGTATGGC.

With regard to this clone: Read data end 3 residues before the CDR3 end; the end is taken from the germline J gene. The genes are TRBV18 and TRBJ1-2, with 10 nucleotides matching TRBD1. The CDR3 loop spans 17 amino acids. CDR1 and CDR2 (germline): KGHSH, LQKENI. This CDR3 is CASSPAKGQGIYNDYTF. The DNA read from the CDR3 is TGTGCCAGCTCACCAGCGAAGGGACAGGGGATCTACAATGAC.

Note on this clone: The read terminates 3 residues before the CDR3 end, so the remaining end is supplied by the germline J gene. The chain has TRBV7-9 and TRBJ2-3, with D possibly being TRBD1 (5 bases). V lost 3 bases and J lost 4, with 5 bases in between. The length of the CDR3 is 12 residues. The germline CDR1 and CDR2 sequences are SEHNR and FQNEAQ (reference sequence). The CDR3 loop is CASSFRADTQYF. CDR3 bases read: TGTGCCAGCAGCTTCAGGGCAGATACG.

Concerning this clone itself: The read comes to an end 3 residues before the CDR3 does, leaving the germline J gene to fill in the end. V and J are TRBV10-2 and TRBJ2-7, with 9 bases identical to TRBD1. From germline, CDR1 is WSHSY and CDR2 SAAADI. This CDR3 is built from 13 residues. V was clipped by 8 bases and J by 5 bases; unmatched bases: 7. The CDR3 here is CASRPGQGNEQYF. Incomplete CDR3 DNA: TGCGCCAGCCGCCCGGGACAGGGAAACGAG.

Concerning this clone: The CDR3 end falls 3 residues outside the read, so it is completed with the germline J gene. The chain links TRBV19 to TRBJ1-2; D is perhaps TRBD1 (5 bases). Germline loops: CDR1 LNHDA, CDR2 SQIVND (reference sequence). CDR3 length: 18 residues. The covered CDR3 bases are TGTGCCAGTAGTCCCTCCCCCCAACTAGCGGGGGGGTTCTACGAC. Translated, it gives CASSPSPQLAGGFYD. The entire CDR3 reads CASSPSPQLAGGFYDYTF.

Remarks on this clone: The missing CDR3 end, 3 residues past where the read stops, is filled in from the germline J gene. The V and J genes are TRBV4-1 and TRBJ2-2; 7 nucleotides match TRBD1. CDR1 and CDR2 from the germline V gene are MGHRA and YSYEKL. CDR3 length: 14 residues. With V trimmed by 4 bases and J by 6 bases, 5 bases remained unmatched. Incomplete CDR3 DNA: TGCGCCAGCAGCCTCGGACAGGTACCCGGGGAG. Its translation is CASSLGQVPGE. The whole CDR3 protein is CASSLGQVPGELFF.

A word on this clone: The read finishes 3 residues shy of the CDR3 end, and the germline J gene is used to complete it. The chain recombines TRBV2 with TRBJ1-2, with TRBD1 matching 11 bases. Losses at the gene ends were 7 bases for V and 0 bases for J; bases not matched to a gene: 4. The CDR3 is 15 amino acids. Germline V CDR1 and CDR2: SNHLY, FYNNEI. CDR3 sequence reads: CASTAGQGANYGYTF. CDR3 bases read: TGTGCCAGCACAGCGGGACAGGGGGCTAACTATGGC.

The CDR3: CASSWGTTSYEQYF. Incomplete CDR3 DNA: TGTGCCAGCAGCTGGGGGACAACCTCCTACGAG. The gene calls are TRBV12-3 or TRBV12-4 and TRBJ2-7; D is perhaps TRBD1 (6 bases). The read ends 3 residues before the CDR3 terminus; that terminus is restored from the germline J gene. The CDR3 runs 14 residues. The V gene lost 6 bases and the J gene lost 0 bases, with 12 bases spanning the gap.

Comment on this clone: One end of the junction varies from germline; a read error may be responsible. The DNA ends 3 residues before the CDR3 does, and the rest of the CDR3 is filled in from the germline J gene. The sample has other DNA sequences that encode this CDR3 too. The chain links TRBV7-9 to TRBJ1-3; a possible D gene is TRBD1 (5 bases). CDR3 length: 14 residues. The germline V gene has CDR1 SEHNR and CDR2 FQNEAQ (reference sequence). CDR3 region: CASSLKGSGNTIYF. CDR3 DNA (partial): TGTGCCAGCAGCTTAAAGGGGTCTGGAAACACA. The variable domain in full, completed from reference TRBV7-9 and TRBJ1-3, reads DTGVSQNPRHKITKRGQNVTFRCDPISEHNRLYWYRQTLGQGPEFLTYFQNEAQLEKSRLLSDRFSAERPKGSFSTLEIQRTEQGDSAMYLCASSLKGSGNTIYFGEGSWLTVV.

The CDR3 loop is CASMEGLGQPQHF. The sequenced part of the CDR3 DNA is TGTGCCAGCATGGAGGGGCTGGGTCAGCCC. This chain joins TRBV2 and TRBJ1-5, with D perhaps matching TRBD1 (5 bases). Read sequence stops 3 residues before the CDR3 end, and the germline J gene provides the missing end. From germline, CDR1 is SNHLY and CDR2 FYNNEI. V was cut by 7 bases and J by 6 bases, with 13 bases left in between. The CDR3 has 13 residues. Full variable domain (outside the CDR3, taken from reference TRBV2 and TRBJ1-5): EPEVTQTPSHQVTQMGQEVILRCVPISNHLYFYWYRQILGQKVEFLVSFYNNEISEKSEIFDDQFSVERPDGSNFTLKIRSTKLEDSAMYFCASMEGLGQPQHFGDGTRLSIL.

As to this clone: The read ends 3 residues early relative to the CDR3; the germline J gene fills the gap. Other DNA sequences in this specimen translate into the identical CDR3. The V gene is TRBV7-3, the J gene TRBJ1-3; D is unclear. CDR3 size: 15 residues. Trimming shortened V by 2 bases and J by 2 bases, and 10 bases separated the two germline ends. The germline V gene has CDR1 SGHTA and CDR2 FQGTGA. Incomplete CDR3 DNA: TGTGCCAGCAGCTTAGGTGTGGGCCCTGGAAACACC. Amino acid sequence: CASSLGVGPGNT. The full-length CDR3 reads as CASSLGVGPGNTIYF.

With respect to this clone: The sequence runs out 3 residues before the end of the CDR3; the remainder is reconstructed from the germline J gene. The rearrangement uses TRBV5-1 and TRBJ1-1; a weak D match, TRBD1 (5 bases). The CDR3 has 14 amino acids. Germline V lookup: CDR1 SGHRS, CDR2 YFSETQ. CDR3: CASSLGVIQEEAFF. The sequenced part of the CDR3 DNA is TGCGCCAGCAGCTTGGGGGTAATACAGGAAGAA.

For this clone: Sequence at one end of the junction differs from germline and may be a read error. The CDR3 goes on 3 residues after the read ends, and that part is filled in from the germline J gene. This specimen includes other DNA sequences encoding the same CDR3. The chain couples TRBV5-1 to TRBJ1-3, with 7 bases matching TRBD1. Germline V lookup: CDR1 SGHRS, CDR2 YFSETQ. This CDR3 has 14 amino acids. The CDR3 spells CASSPRTGVNTIYF. Incomplete CDR3 DNA: TGCGCCAGCAGCCCACGGACAGGCGTGAACACG.

On this clone itself: The sequence runs out 3 residues before the end of the CDR3; the remainder is reconstructed from the germline J gene. This rearrangement joins TRBV10-3 to TRBJ2-2; 7 nucleotides line up with TRBD2. Unmatched junction bases numbered 14, after V lost 2 bases and J lost 2 bases. Germline V gene data show CDR1 as ENHRY and CDR2 as SYGVKD. The CDR3 runs to 19 residues. The part of the CDR3 DNA that was read is TGTGCCATCAGTGAGCACGGACTCCAAGCGGGACCTAACACCGGGGAG. Its translation is CAISEHGLQAGPNTGE. The whole CDR3 is CAISEHGLQAGPNTGELFF.

Turning to this clone: Coverage ceases 3 residues before the CDR3 finishes, and the germline J gene fills in the end. The V and J genes are TRBV7-3 and TRBJ1-1; D is ambiguous. This CDR3 region has 13 residues. The V gene's germline CDR1 is SGHTA and CDR2 FQGTGA. The V and J ends lost 5 bases and 4 bases respectively, with 11 bases between them. This CDR3 reads CASSPVTGTEAFF. Incomplete CDR3 DNA: TGTGCCAGCAGCCCAGTGACGGGCACTGAA.

To note about this clone: The read ends 3 residues before the CDR3 terminus; that terminus is restored from the germline J gene. This chain uses TRBV28 with TRBJ2-3; 9 nucleotides line up with TRBD1. CDR1 MDHEN and CDR2 SYDVKM come from the germline V gene. This CDR3 has 15 amino acids. Losses at the gene ends were 5 bases for V and 1 base for J; bases not matched to a gene: 4. CDR3 protein: CASSTRDRGTDTQYF. Partial CDR3 DNA: TGTGCCAGCAGTACCCGGGACAGGGGCACAGATACG.

On this clone: The CDR3 end falls 3 residues outside the read, so it is completed with the germline J gene. The chain links TRBV9 to TRBJ2-1, with D possibly being TRBD2 (5 bases). CDR3 length equals 14 residues. CDR1 is SGDLS, CDR2 YYNGEE, per germline. V dropped 3 bases and J dropped 5 bases, with 12 bases sitting between them. Here the CDR3 reads CASSASGTNNEQFF. Incomplete CDR3 DNA: TGTGCCAGCAGCGCCAGCGGTACTAACAATGAG.

Concerning this clone itself: From the germline J gene comes the end of the CDR3, since the read stops 3 residues before it. The rearrangement links TRBV6-4 to TRBJ2-1; 12 positions match TRBD2. This CDR3 region has 14 residues. J gave up 7 bases and V 4 bases, and 2 bases lay outside the gene matches. Per germline, CDR1 MRHNA and CDR2 SNTAGT. This CDR3 reads CASSGLAGANEQFF. CDR3 bases read: TGTGCCAGCAGTGGACTAGCGGGGGCAAATGAG.